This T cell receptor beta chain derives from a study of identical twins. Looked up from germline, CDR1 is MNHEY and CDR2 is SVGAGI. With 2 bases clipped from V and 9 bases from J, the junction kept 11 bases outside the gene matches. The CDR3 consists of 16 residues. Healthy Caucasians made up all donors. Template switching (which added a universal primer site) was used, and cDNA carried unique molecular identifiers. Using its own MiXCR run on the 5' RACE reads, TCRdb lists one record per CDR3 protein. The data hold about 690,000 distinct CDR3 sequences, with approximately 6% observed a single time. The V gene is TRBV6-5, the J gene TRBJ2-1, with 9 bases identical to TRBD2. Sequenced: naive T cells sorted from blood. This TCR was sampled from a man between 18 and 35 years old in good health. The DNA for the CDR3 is TGTGCCAGCAGTTACGGGCGTATACCTAGCGGGACTGAGCAGTTCTTC. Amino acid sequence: CASSYGRIPSGTEQFF.